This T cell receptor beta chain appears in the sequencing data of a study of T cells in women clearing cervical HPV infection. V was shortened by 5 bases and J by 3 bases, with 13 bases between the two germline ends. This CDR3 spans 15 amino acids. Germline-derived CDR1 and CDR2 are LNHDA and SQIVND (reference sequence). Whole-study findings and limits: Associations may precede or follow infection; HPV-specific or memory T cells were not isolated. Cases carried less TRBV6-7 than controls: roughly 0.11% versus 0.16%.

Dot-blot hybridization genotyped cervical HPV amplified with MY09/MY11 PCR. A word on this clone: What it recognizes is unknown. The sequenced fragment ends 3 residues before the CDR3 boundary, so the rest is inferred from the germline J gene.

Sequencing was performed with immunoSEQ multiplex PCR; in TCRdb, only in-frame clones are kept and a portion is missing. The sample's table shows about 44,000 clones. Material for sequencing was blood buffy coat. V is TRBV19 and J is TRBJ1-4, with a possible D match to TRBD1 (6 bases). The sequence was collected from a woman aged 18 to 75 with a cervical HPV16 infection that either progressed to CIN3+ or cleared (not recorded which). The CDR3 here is CASSAWTDPNEKLFF. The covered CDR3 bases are TGTGCCAGTAGTGCCTGGACAGACCCTAATGAAAAA. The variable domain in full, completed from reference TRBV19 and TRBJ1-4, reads DGGITQSPKYLFRKEGQNVTLSCEQNLNHDAMYWYRQDPGQGLRLIYYSQIVNDFQKGDIAEGYSVSREKKESFPLTVTSAQKNPTAFYLCASSAWTDPNEKLFFGSGTQLSVL.